This T cell receptor beta chain came from a study of OX40 agonist ivuxolimab in advanced cancers. Study details: Three patients, one with hepatocellular carcinoma and two with cutaneous melanoma, achieved partial responses.

This clone is a singleton in its sample. No patient had autoimmune disease or received systemic immunosuppression. Clones were read by immunoSEQ multiplex PCR, and TCRdb kept only the in-frame ones, dropping some. The sample yields around 33,000 clones, approximately 80% seen once. The V and J ends lost 5 bases and 0 bases respectively, with 8 bases between them. Germline loops: CDR1 LNHDA, CDR2 SQIVND (reference sequence). The CDR3 runs to 14 residues. This sequence was found in an adult with an advanced solid tumor such as melanoma, head and neck, liver or kidney cancer. The J gene is TRBJ1-3, the V gene TRBV19; D uncertain. Sequenced material: CD4+ or CD8+ T cells sorted from blood, taken in a trial of the OX40 agonist ivuxolimab. CDR3 region: CASSERLSGNTIYF. The CDR3 DNA reads as TGTGCCAGTAGTGAACGGCTCTCTGGAAACACCATATATTTT.